Listed here are 25 T cell receptor beta chains from one sample, sequenced in a study of blood T cell repertoires in COVID-19. The data were produced by immunoSEQ multiplex PCR, yet TCRdb's version contains in-frame clones alone and is incomplete. The table lists 270,000 or so clones, 65% to 90% of them singletons, with 13% in the top ten. The specimen was peripheral blood. These receptors originate from a human donor in a cohort sampled during active COVID-19.

The rearrangement uses TRBV28 and TRBJ1-1; D may be TRBD1 (6 bases). Trimming removed 7 bases from V and 1 base from J, with 16 bases in between. The germline CDR1 and CDR2 sequences are MDHEN and SYDVKM. The CDR3 contains 15 residues. For the CDR3, the DNA is TGTGCCAGCATCAATACAGGGACGCCGAACACTGAAGCTTTCTTT. The encoded protein is CASINTGTPNTEAFF.

The CDR3 spells CASSVSQGNYEQYF. CDR3 coding DNA: TGTGCCAGCAGTGTATCTCAGGGGAATTACGAGCAGTACTTC. The genes are TRBV2 and TRBJ2-7, with a tentative D call TRBD1 (6 bases). The CDR3 is 14 amino acids. The germline V gene has CDR1 SNHLY and CDR2 FYNNEI. Trimming shortened V by 4 bases and J by 4 bases, and 14 bases separated the two germline ends.

This clone appeared once. The rearrangement joins TRBV9 to TRBJ2-2; TRBD2 might be the D (5 bases). V was trimmed by 5 bases and J by 0 bases, leaving 8 bases between them. The CDR3 has 14 residues. Germline-derived CDR1 and CDR2 are SGDLS and YYNGEE. CDR3 region: CASRLGSNTGELFF. CDR3 DNA: TGTGCCAGCAGACTAGGCTCGAACACCGGGGAGCTGTTTTTT.

V is TRBV7-9 and J is TRBJ2-2, with 7 bases that match TRBD1. The CDR3 covers 14 residues. The germline gives CDR1 SEHNR, CDR2 FQNEAQ (reference sequence). V was pared by 6 bases and J by 6 bases, with 7 bases of the junction left unmatched. CDR3 sequence (DNA): TGTGCCAGCAGACCTACAGGGGATTCCGGGGAGCTGTTTTTT. Translated, it gives CASRPTGDSGELFF.

The rearrangement uses TRBV14 and TRBJ2-2; TRBD2 matches 9 bases. J gave up 1 base and V 5 bases, and 5 bases lay outside the gene matches. This CDR3 has 16 residues. Per germline, CDR1 SGHDN and CDR2 FVKESK. CDR3 nucleotide sequence: TGTGCCAGCAGCTTGGGACTAGCAGTGAACACCGGGGAGCTGTTTTTT. It codes for CASSLGLAVNTGELFF.

This chain uses TRBV6-5 with TRBJ2-7; 8 bases are shared with TRBD2. Germline V gene lookup returns CDR1 MNHEY and CDR2 SVGAGI. The CDR3 is 14 amino acids. Trimming at V came to 6 bases and at J to 4 bases, leaving 8 bases not matched to a gene. CDR3 in amino acids: CASRLLAGEYEQYF. As DNA, the CDR3 is TGTGCCAGCAGACTGCTAGCGGGTGAATACGAGCAGTACTTC.

This chain connects TRBV6-6 to TRBJ2-3; TRBD2 matches at 9 bases. Germline CDR1 is MNHNY and CDR2 is SVGAGI (reference sequence). After removal of 9 bases from V and 0 bases from J, the junction contained 4 bases not matched to a gene. The length of the CDR3 is 14 residues. The CDR3 region is CASTSGSSTDTQYF. CDR3 DNA: TGTGCCAGTACTAGCGGGTCTAGCACAGATACGCAGTATTTT.

The chain recombines TRBV27 with TRBJ2-1; TRBD2 matches at 8 bases. Germline values: CDR1 MNHEY, CDR2 SMNVEV (reference sequence). The J segment lost 7 bases and the V segment lost 5 bases, leaving 10 bases of the junction unmatched. The CDR3 totals 15 residues. CDR3 bases: TGTGCCAGCAGTCCCCCGATTATAGCGGGGAATGAGCAGTTCTTC. Protein: CASSPPIIAGNEQFF.

This chain connects TRBV6-6 to TRBJ1-2, with D maybe TRBD1 (5 bases). The ends were cut back, 5 bases at V and 3 bases at J, with 10 bases in the middle. The CDR3 is 13 amino acids. CDR1 is MNHNY and CDR2 is SVGAGI in the germline V gene (reference sequence). Written as DNA, the CDR3 is TGTGCCAGCAGTCCAGGGTCCGACTATGGCTACACCTTC. This gives the protein CASSPGSDYGYTF.

This CDR3 is CATSSRTGLRNYNEQFF. The CDR3 DNA sequence: TGTGCCACCAGCAGTAGGACGGGACTCCGGAACTACAATGAGCAGTTCTTC. V and J are TRBV15 and TRBJ2-1; tentatively, D is TRBD2 (6 bases). The CDR3 sequence is 17 residues long. Trimming left V 3 bases short and J 3 bases short, with 18 bases between. From germline, CDR1 is LNHNV and CDR2 YYDKDF (reference sequence).

This chain connects TRBV2 to TRBJ1-3; D uncertain. Trimming stripped 6 bases from V and 8 bases from J, with 17 bases between. Germline lookup yields CDR1 SNHLY and CDR2 FYNNEI. The length of the CDR3 is 14 residues. The CDR3 bases are TGTGCCAGCAGCGCGATGGGATCGAGGGACACCATATATTTT. Translation: CASSAMGSRDTIYF.

This chain connects TRBV6-5 to TRBJ2-7; unclear D gene. This CDR3 is 15 amino acids long. The germline CDR1 and CDR2 sequences are MNHEY and SVGAGI. V was clipped by 0 bases and J by 1 base, with 10 bases between them. The CDR3 spells CASSYSGFPSYEQYF. The CDR3 DNA sequence: TGTGCCAGCAGTTACTCCGGTTTCCCTTCCTACGAGCAGTACTTC.

The J gene is TRBJ2-2, the V gene TRBV5-1, with TRBD2 identical over 9 bases. This CDR3 is 17 amino acids long. V dropped 4 bases and J dropped 1; count of bases not matched to a gene: 8. Germline CDR1 reads SGHRS; CDR2 reads YFSETQ. Here the CDR3 reads CASSLNAAGGNTGELFF. Written as DNA, the CDR3 is TGCGCCAGCAGCCTAAATGCAGCGGGAGGGAACACCGGGGAGCTGTTTTTT.

J is TRBJ1-5 and V is TRBV19; perhaps TRBD1 as D (5 bases). Trimming left V 5 bases short and J 4 bases short, with 12 bases between. The germline V gene encodes CDR1 LNHDA and CDR2 SQIVND (reference sequence). The CDR3 contains 14 residues. As DNA, the CDR3 is TGTGCCAGTAGTGAACGGGGGTATAATCAGCCCCAGCATTTT. Translated: CASSERGYNQPQHF.

This clone was seen once. CDR3 protein: CATSRVRQGSGNKYNEQFF. Here the CDR3 DNA reads TGTGCCACCAGTAGGGTCAGACAGGGCTCGGGAAATAAATACAATGAGCAGTTCTTC. The chain combines TRBV24-1 with TRBJ2-1, with TRBD1 matching over 7 bases. V gave up 6 bases and J gave up 4 bases; unmatched junction bases: 20. The CDR3 is 19 amino acids. Germline V gene lookup returns CDR1 KGHDR and CDR2 SFDVKD.

The CDR3 nucleotides read TGTGCCAGCAGCAGAGGACTTTCCTACGAGCAGTACTTC. Translation gives CASSRGLSYEQYF. The rearrangement joins TRBV5-8 to TRBJ2-7, with a tentative D call TRBD2 (5 bases). The CDR3 has 13 amino acids. With 4 bases removed from V and 1 base from J, the gap between germline ends came to 9 bases. Germline values: CDR1 SGHTS, CDR2 YDEGEE.

The rearrangement links TRBV29-1 to TRBJ2-5; weak D call: TRBD2 (6 bases). With 5 bases removed from V and 5 bases from J, the gap between germline ends came to 15 bases. The CDR3 sequence is 13 residues long. The germline CDR1 and CDR2 sequences are SQVTM and ANQGSEA. CDR3 sequence reads: CSVKWAGRETQYF. The CDR3 DNA reads TGCAGCGTTAAATGGGCGGGGAGGGAGACCCAGTACTTC.

The genes are TRBV6-2 or TRBV6-3 and TRBJ2-3, with 8 nucleotides matching TRBD2. The CDR3 has 15 amino acids. The junction had 9 bases not matched to a gene; V was cut back by 2 bases and J by 8 bases. CDR1 MNHEY and CDR2 SVGEGT come from the germline V gene. This CDR3 is CASSYPGTSAGTQYF. CDR3 nucleotide sequence: TGTGCCAGCAGTTACCCTGGGACTAGTGCCGGTACGCAGTATTTT.

The V call is TRBV7-9, the J call TRBJ2-3, with D possibly being TRBD2 (6 bases). Germline values: CDR1 SEHNR, CDR2 FQNEAQ (reference sequence). The length of the CDR3 is 15 residues. The V and J ends lost 8 bases and 0 bases respectively, with 15 bases between them. CDR3 sequence reads: CASHSAGTSTDTQYF. The CDR3 DNA is TGTGCCAGCCATAGCGCCGGGACTAGCACAGATACGCAGTATTTT.

In the case of this clone: The junction departs from the called germline gene at one end, perhaps through a read error. The chain uses TRBV6-5 and TRBJ2-7; 11 bases line up with TRBD2. The germline CDR1 and CDR2 sequences are MNHEY and SVGAGI. The CDR3 length is 13 residues. For the CDR3, the DNA is TGTGCCACCAGAATTGGGACTAGCGGATTTATGAACTTC. It translates to CATRIGTSGFMNF.

Written as DNA, the CDR3 is TGTGCCAGCAGCCCTCCAGTAGCAGACAATTCACCCCTCCACTTT. It encodes CASSPPVADNSPLHF. The chain uses TRBV11-2 and TRBJ1-6; the D is unclear. This CDR3 is 15 amino acids long. Trimming cost V 5 bases and J 7 bases, with 15 bases left between them. The germline V gene encodes CDR1 SGHAT and CDR2 FQNNGV.

This sequence joins TRBV11-2 and TRBJ1-2; D is unclear. Germline V CDR1 and CDR2: SGHAT, FQNNGV. V was trimmed by 2 bases and J by 8 bases, leaving 18 bases between them. CDR3 size: 15 residues. The CDR3 region is CASSLSLGLVYGYTF. CDR3 sequence (DNA): TGTGCCAGCAGCTTATCCCTAGGATTGGTCTACGGCTACACCTTC.

This clone was observed a few times. The rearrangement links TRBV6-2 or TRBV6-3 to TRBJ2-6; unclear D gene. From germline, CDR1 is MNHEY and CDR2 SVGEGT. The CDR3 has 17 residues. The germline V and J ends were trimmed by 0 bases and 0 bases, with 9 bases remaining between them. The CDR3 nucleotides read TGTGCCAGCAGTTACTCCTGGGCAGCCTCTGGGGCCAACGTCCTGACTTTC. It codes for CASSYSWAASGANVLTF.

The chain joins TRBV21-1 to TRBJ2-3; the table's D call TRBD1 went unverified against the DNA. TRBV21-1 is listed as a pseudogene. This CDR3 comprises 14 residues. The CDR3 DNA reads as TGTGCCAGCAGCAACCCCACAGAGGGGGCCGCGCAGTATTTT. This gives the protein CASSNPTEGAAQYF.

The chain is built from TRBV3-1 (or the pseudogene TRBV3-2) and TRBJ2-3; unclear D gene. The CDR3 runs to 14 residues. Germline CDR1 and CDR2: LGHDT and YNNKEL (reference sequence). Trimming cost V 4 bases and J 0 bases, with 8 bases left between them. The CDR3 here is CASSRGSSTDTQYF. The CDR3 DNA is TGTGCCAGCAGCCGAGGTTCTAGCACAGATACGCAGTATTTT.